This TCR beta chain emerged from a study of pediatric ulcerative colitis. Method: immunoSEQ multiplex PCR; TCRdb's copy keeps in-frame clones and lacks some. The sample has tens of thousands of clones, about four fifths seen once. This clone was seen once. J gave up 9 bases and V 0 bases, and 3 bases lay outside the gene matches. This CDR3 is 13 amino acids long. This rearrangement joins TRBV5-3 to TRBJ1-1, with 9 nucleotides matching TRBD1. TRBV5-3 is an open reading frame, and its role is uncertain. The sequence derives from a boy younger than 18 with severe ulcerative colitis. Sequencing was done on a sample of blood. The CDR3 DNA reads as TGTGCCAGAAGCTTGGTGGGGACAGGGCAAGCTTTCTTT. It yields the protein CARSLVGTGQAFF.